The source of this T cell receptor (beta chain) is a study of blood T cell repertoires in COVID-19. The ends were cut back, 4 bases at V and 0 bases at J, with 10 bases in the middle. From germline, CDR1 is MGHRA and CDR2 YSYEKL. The CDR3 totals 14 residues. In the original processing: Cell counts per sample came from amplifying reference gene primers. Measured with immunoSEQ multiplex PCR; TCRdb has only the in-frame clones, and not every one. V and J calls plus clone size are reproduced from that table; the DNA served to infer D and trimming. This sample yields roughly 90,000 clones, of which over 70% are seen a single time; more than 1% belongs to the top ten.

The sample was peripheral blood. This TCR came from a human donor in a cohort sampled during active COVID-19. The chain carries TRBV4-1 and TRBJ2-7; D unclear. The CDR3 DNA reads TGCGCCAGCAGCCCTACCCCAGGCTCCTACGAGCAGTACTTC. Protein: CASSPTPGSYEQYF.